This TCR beta chain was sequenced in a study of control samples from healthy donors and cancer patients. Generated by immunoSEQ multiplex PCR, the TCRdb table keeps only in-frame clones and is missing some. This sample has about 92,000 clones, with approximately 78% found just once. Looked up from germline, CDR1 is SQVTM and CDR2 is ANQGSEA. The CDR3 consists of 17 residues. The J segment lost 7 bases and the V segment lost 0 bases, leaving 14 bases of the junction unmatched. V gene TRBV29-1 combines with J gene TRBJ1-3, with TRBD1 identical over 8 bases. Sequencing was performed on blood. The sequence came from a woman aged 60-70 years in good health. The CDR3 loop is CSVEDQDRTGFMNTIYF. The CDR3 DNA follows: TGCAGCGTTGAAGACCAGGACCGGACAGGGTTTATGAACACCATATATTTT.